This T cell receptor beta chain is from a study of blood T cell repertoires in COVID-19. On the study more broadly: Sites in the United States, Italy and Spain provided acute and convalescent COVID-19 samples. Sources were T cells, B-cell-depleted T cells, or PBMCs; the material itself was cDNA or gDNA.

The repertoire was sequenced with immunoSEQ multiplex PCR; TCRdb's copy has only in-frame clones and lacks some. The sample shows 240,000 or so clones, around 84% of them seen only once. V lost 3 bases, J lost 7 bases, and 15 bases lay in between. The length of the CDR3 is 14 residues. The germline V gene encodes CDR1 LNHDA and CDR2 SQIVND (reference sequence). This TCR was recovered from a woman aged 18-30 years with acute or convalescent COVID-19. The chain employs TRBV19 and TRBJ1-2, with D possibly being TRBD1 (5 bases). The specimen sequenced was peripheral blood. The CDR3 sequence is CASSIAGSIRGYTF. The CDR3 nucleotides are TGTGCCAGTAGTATTGCAGGGTCAATCCGTGGCTACACCTTC.